This T cell receptor beta chain appears in the sequencing data of a study of T cells in Graves' hyperthyroidism and ophthalmopathy. Whole-study results and caveats: Ophthalmopathy was distinguished from stable hyperthyroidism by 13 V-J signatures.

Researchers took RNA transcripts and amplified the TCR beta CDR3 regions from them. TCR CDR3 underwent first-round RT-PCR with the HTBI primer set. TCRdb re-analysed the multiplex PCR reads in MiXCR, keeping a single row per CDR3 protein. Here the sample spans 250,000 to 350,000 distinct CDR3 sequences, about 20% being singletons. This CDR3 region has 14 residues. Per germline, CDR1 SGHNT and CDR2 YENEEA. Trimming cost V 5 bases and J 4 bases; bases outside gene matches: 6. Enrolled ophthalmopathy patients presented with a Clinical Activity Score of at least 3, a NOSPECS grade of at least 4, and disease duration under 3 months. This clonotype was detected many times. Its antigen remains unknown.

The origin of this receptor is a man aged 30-40 years with Graves' ophthalmopathy. The rearrangement links TRBV11-3 to TRBJ2-5, with TRBD2 identical over 8 bases. Sequenced input: blood. This CDR3 is CASSETGLGETQYF. The CDR3 coding sequence is TGTGCCAGCAGCGAAACGGGACTAGGAGAGACCCAGTACTTC.